Following are 3 T cell receptor beta chains from one sample sequenced in a study of cytomegalovirus exposure and HLA in healthy donors (dated by TCRdb to between 2016 and 2019). Receptor libraries were prepared by the immunoSEQ multiplex PCR assay. The multiplex PCR relied on a mix of 60 forward primers for TCR Vbeta segments and 13 reverse primers for TCR Jbeta segments. The table comes from immuneACCESS by way of TCRdb, which keeps in-frame sequences with V and J called. Part of the clones is missing from these tables; in studies checked, under half for an unresolved V gene and the rest for unknown reasons. The sample table shows roughly 160,000 clones, and roughly 80% are seen once. The ten largest clones take up around 4% of the sample. The sample consisted of PBMCs. Receptor source: a middle-aged man in good health and CMV-seronegative.

The chain carries TRBV5-4 and TRBJ2-1; 7 bases are shared with TRBD1. Germline loops: CDR1 SGHNT, CDR2 YYREEE (reference sequence). The CDR3 is made up of 17 amino acids. V shed 4 bases and J 8 bases; nucleotides not matched to a gene: 18. The CDR3 DNA is TGTGCCAGCAGCAAGCCGGGGACAGCAGGCAAGGGCGATGAGCAGTTCTTC. Protein sequence: CASSKPGTAGKGDEQFF.

The chain uses TRBV7-3 and TRBJ2-1; 8 bases map to TRBD2. Germline CDR1 is SGHTA and CDR2 is FQGTGA. This CDR3 contains 17 residues. Germline trimming cut 2 bases from V and 4 bases from J; bases unmatched to any gene: 10. The CDR3 DNA sequence: TGTGCCAGCAGCTTAGGCTTAGAGACTAGCGCTTACAATGAGCAGTTCTTC. This codes for CASSLGLETSAYNEQFF.

As for this clone: The sample carries other DNA sequences with the same CDR3. This chain joins TRBV5-3 and TRBJ2-1; TRBD2 might be the D (6 bases). TRBV5-3 falls under the ORF class, with uncertain function. Trimming pared 4 bases from V and 4 bases from J, leaving 15 bases between. CDR3 length equals 15 residues. For the CDR3, the DNA is TGTGCCAGAAGCATGACTAGGGCAGCGTACAATGAGCAGTTCTTC. This codes for CARSMTRAAYNEQFF.